This TCR beta chain was observed in a study of cytomegalovirus exposure and HLA in healthy donors. Germline V gene lookup returns CDR1 SNHLY and CDR2 FYNNEI. V lost 1 base and J lost 0, with 5 bases in between. The CDR3 is 14 amino acids. Primers: 60 Vbeta forward and 13 Jbeta reverse. Here immunoSEQ multiplex PCR was the method, and the copy in TCRdb shows in-frame clones only, minus some. This sample has about 150,000 clones, with approximately 61% found just once. The gene calls are TRBV2 and TRBJ2-3; D ambiguous. The clonotype originates from a human donor in good health. Sequencing input: PBMCs. CDR3 loop: CASSEDRSTDTQYF. CDR3 coding DNA: TGTGCCAGCAGTGAAGACAGAAGCACAGATACGCAGTATTTT.